This entry lists 21 T cell receptor beta chains sequenced from one sample in a study of CD8 T cells in Susac syndrome (dated by TCRdb to between 2018 and 2020). The library was generated by the immunoSEQ multiplex PCR assay. RNA was extracted using the RNeasy kit, and roughly 0.45 to 1 microgram was reverse transcribed with random hexamers. TCRdb reanalyzed the raw reads on its own, using fastp at Q25 for trimming and MiXCR for clone calling, and kept in-frame beta chains. Rows are unified per CDR3 protein, each entry keeping the most common DNA and genes. The sample table contains 110,000 or so distinct CDR3 sequences; only one count was recorded for around 94% of them. The ten largest make up roughly 0.094% of the sample. Specimen: CD4+ T cells from PBMCs. The receptors originated from a human donor with multiple sclerosis.

This rearrangement joins TRBV20-1 to TRBJ2-1, with 8 nucleotides matching TRBD2. The CDR3 sequence is 17 residues long. CDR1 and CDR2 from the germline V gene are DFQATT and SNEGSKA (reference sequence). J was trimmed by 2 bases and V by 0 bases; bases with no gene match: 9. The CDR3 is CSARDLKDGGAYNEQFF. The CDR3 region has the DNA TGCAGTGCTAGAGATCTGAAGGACGGGGGGGCCTACAATGAGCAGTTCTTC.

The rearrangement joins TRBV6-2 or TRBV6-3 to TRBJ2-5; 8 bases fit TRBD1. Germline V gene data show CDR1 as MNHEY and CDR2 as SVGEGT. With 5 bases clipped from V and 5 bases from J, the junction kept 13 bases outside the gene matches. This CDR3 comprises 16 residues. This CDR3 reads CASSSSIGTGDETQYF. The DNA for the CDR3 is TGTGCCAGCAGTAGCTCAATCGGGACAGGCGATGAGACCCAGTACTTC.

The table lists this clonotype with a count of one. The chain recombines TRBV5-1 with TRBJ2-1, with 11 bases lining up with TRBD2. The CDR3 sequence is 14 residues long. The germline CDR1 and CDR2 sequences are SGHRS and YFSETQ. After removal of 1 base from V and 9 bases from J, the junction contained 3 bases not matched to a gene. This CDR3 reads CASSLRLAGSEQFF. CDR3 nucleotide sequence: TGCGCCAGCAGCTTGAGACTAGCGGGGAGTGAGCAGTTCTTC.

CDR3: CASGFGRNTEAFF. In nucleotides, the CDR3 is TGTGCCAGCGGATTTGGCCGGAACACTGAAGCTTTCTTT. The chain couples TRBV3-1 to TRBJ1-1, with D unclear. Trimming took off 8 bases at V and 1 base at J, with 11 bases between the two ends. Germline V gene lookup returns CDR1 LGHDT and CDR2 YNNKEL (reference sequence). The CDR3 consists of 13 residues.

V gene TRBV12-5 combines with J gene TRBJ2-3, with D unresolved. V lost 3 bases, J lost 3 bases, and 4 bases lay in between. This CDR3 spans 12 amino acids. Germline assignment: CDR1 LGHNT and CDR2 FRNRAP. CDR3 in DNA: TGTGCTAGTGGTTTCAGTACAGATACGCAGTATTTT. Translation gives CASGFSTDTQYF.

The chain combines TRBV19 with TRBJ2-3, with 10 bases lining up with TRBD2. This CDR3 comprises 14 residues. Germline lookup yields CDR1 LNHDA and CDR2 SQIVND (reference sequence). V lost 5 bases to trimming and J lost 5 bases; unmatched junction nucleotides: 4. Written as DNA, the CDR3 is TGTGCCAGTAGTGAGGGGACTAGCGAAGATACGCAGTATTTT. As protein: CASSEGTSEDTQYF.

The rearrangement joins TRBV7-7 to TRBJ2-1, with 11 bases matching TRBD2. CDR3 length: 16 amino acids. CDR1 and CDR2 from the germline V gene are SSHAT and FNYEAQ (reference sequence). V lost 2 bases, J lost 3 bases, and 3 bases stayed unmatched. The CDR3 is CASSLLAGGLYNEQFF. As DNA, the CDR3 is TGTGCCAGCAGCTTACTAGCGGGGGGACTCTACAATGAGCAGTTCTTC.

The chain recombines TRBV20-1 with TRBJ1-2, with D unresolved. This CDR3 has 16 residues. Deletions cut 0 bases from V and 0 bases from J, with 14 bases between. The germline V gene encodes CDR1 DFQATT and CDR2 SNEGSKA (reference sequence). The CDR3 DNA reads TGCAGTGCTAGAGATCTGGGCAGGAAAGCTAACTATGGCTACACCTTC. Translating gives CSARDLGRKANYGYTF.

This rearrangement joins TRBV6-1 to TRBJ1-5, with a possible D match to TRBD1 (6 bases). Trimming removed 4 bases at V and 2 bases at J, with 12 bases between. CDR3 length: 15 residues. Germline V gene lookup returns CDR1 MNHNS and CDR2 SASEGT. The CDR3 here is CASSATGIGNQPQHF. The CDR3 nucleotides are TGTGCCAGCAGTGCCACAGGGATTGGCAATCAGCCCCAGCATTTT.

The J gene is TRBJ2-7, the V gene TRBV11-1; D remains ambiguous. The CDR3 is made up of 14 amino acids. With 2 bases removed from V and 0 bases from J, the gap between germline ends came to 8 bases. In germline, CDR1 is SGHAT, CDR2 FQDESV (reference sequence). The CDR3 DNA reads as TGTGCCAGCAGCTTAAAGCGATCCTCCTACGAGCAGTACTTC. It encodes CASSLKRSSYEQYF.

This rearrangement joins TRBV29-1 to TRBJ2-5; possibly TRBD1 for D (5 bases). The CDR3 extends over 12 amino acids. CDR1 and CDR2 from the germline V gene are SQVTM and ANQGSEA. Trimming removed 2 bases from V and 5 bases from J, with 9 bases in between. The chain's CDR3 is CSVETGAETQYF. The CDR3 DNA is TGCAGCGTTGAAACTGGGGCTGAGACCCAGTACTTC.

The rearrangement links TRBV7-9 to TRBJ2-3; 7 bases agree with TRBD1. CDR1 and CDR2 (germline): SEHNR, FQNEAQ (reference sequence). CDR3 length equals 14 residues. The J segment lost 6 bases and the V segment lost 5 bases, leaving 8 bases of the junction unmatched. CDR3 sequence: CASSKQQGPDTQYF. The CDR3 DNA reads as TGTGCCAGCAGCAAACAACAGGGGCCGGATACGCAGTATTTT.

This clonotype was picked up one time. The chain carries TRBV7-2 and TRBJ1-1; D gene uncertain. This CDR3 region has 11 residues. Germline CDR1 reads SGHTA; CDR2 reads FQGNSA. V shed 2 bases and J shed 6 bases, with 4 bases lying between them. The CDR3 bases are TGTGCCAGCAGCTTAACAGCTGAAGCTTTCTTT. Encoded protein: CASSLTAEAFF. The full variable domain, its missing parts supplied by reference TRBV7-2 and TRBJ1-1, is GAGVSQSPSNKVTEKGKDVELRCDPISGHTALYWYRQSLGQGLEFLIYFQGNSAPDKSGLPSDRFSAERTGGSVSTLTIQRTQQEDSAVYLCASSLTAEAFFGQGTRLTVV.

The chain is built from TRBV7-6 and TRBJ1-6, with D possibly matching TRBD1 (5 bases). CDR3 size: 13 residues. The ends were cut back, 5 bases at V and 8 bases at J, with 10 bases in the middle. Germline values: CDR1 SGHVS, CDR2 FNYEAQ. The CDR3 region has the DNA TGTGCCAGCAGCAAGACAGCGGATTCACCCCTCCACTTT. Translation gives CASSKTADSPLHF.

CDR3: CATSTGPSRGNQPQHF. CDR3 coding DNA: TGTGCCACCAGCACTGGACCTTCTAGGGGCAATCAGCCCCAGCATTTT. V usage is TRBV15 and J usage is TRBJ1-5; D is undetermined. The CDR3 extends over 16 amino acids. Germline CDR1 reads LNHNV; CDR2 reads YYDKDF (reference sequence). The V gene lost 4 bases and the J gene lost 2 bases, with 15 bases spanning the gap.

This clonotype was detected once. The chain links TRBV5-6 to TRBJ1-3; D perhaps matches TRBD1 (5 bases). CDR1 and CDR2 (germline): SGHDT, YYEEEE. The CDR3 has 14 residues. Trimming took 4 bases from V and 2 from J, leaving 10 bases between them. CDR3 DNA sequence: TGTGCCAGCAGCCCGACAGACCCTGGAAACACCATATATTTT. Translating gives CASSPTDPGNTIYF.

The CDR3 coding sequence is TGTGCCAGCAGCTTAACGGCCGACTCTGGGGCCAACGTCCTGACTTTC. Protein: CASSLTADSGANVLTF. The chain combines TRBV7-3 with TRBJ2-6, with D unresolved. V was clipped by 0 bases and J by 0 bases, with 6 bases between them. Per the germline V gene, CDR1 is SGHTA and CDR2 is FQGTGA. The CDR3 is 16 residues long.

This clonotype was observed a handful of times. The chain combines TRBV12-3 or TRBV12-4 with TRBJ1-1, with a possible D match to TRBD1 (6 bases). The CDR3 runs to 13 residues. V was clipped by 2 bases and J by 4 bases, with 8 bases between them. Written as DNA, the CDR3 is TGTGCCAGCAGTTTAAACAGGGTCACTGAAGCTTTCTTT. Translation gives CASSLNRVTEAFF.

This sequence joins TRBV5-7 and TRBJ2-6, with TRBD1 matching over 8 bases. TRBV5-7 is an open reading frame, and its role is uncertain. V was clipped by 3 bases and J by 0 bases; unmatched bases: 11. CDR3 size: 19 residues. CDR3 DNA sequence: TGTGCCAGCAGCTGGAGACCGGGACAGGTACTCTCTGGGGCCAACGTCCTGACTTTC. Protein sequence: CASSWRPGQVLSGANVLTF.

The chain has TRBV28 and TRBJ1-1, with 7 bases lining up with TRBD1. CDR1 MDHEN and CDR2 SYDVKM come from the germline V gene. The CDR3 contains 12 residues. The trim removed 6 bases at V and 8 bases at J, leaving 6 bases unmatched. In DNA, the CDR3 is TGTGCCAGCAGCCCCGGACAGGAAGAAGCTTTCTTT. It encodes CASSPGQEEAFF.

This clonotype was recorded only once. The chain has TRBV4-3 and TRBJ2-3, with TRBD1 as a possible D gene (7 bases). The V gene lost 0 bases and the J gene lost 2 bases, with 12 bases spanning the gap. The CDR3 totals 16 residues. Per the germline V gene, CDR1 is LGHNA and CDR2 is YSLEER. CDR3 DNA: TGCGCCAGCAGCCAAGAAGGAGGGGGCCTCACAGATACGCAGTATTTT. This encodes CASSQEGGGLTDTQYF.